Listed below are T cell receptor beta chains from one sample, sequenced in a study of PD-1 blockade in classical Hodgkin lymphoma. Clones were sequenced by immunoSEQ multiplex PCR, and TCRdb holds only the in-frame ones, with some missing. The table lists roughly 45,000 clones, around three quarters of them singletons, with 2.5% to 3% in the top ten. The sequencing used peripheral blood mononuclear cells (PBMCs), collected before the second cycle of nivolumab. The origin of the receptors is a human donor with classical Hodgkin lymphoma. Each CDR3 is given with its conserved first and last residue. The D gene is left open where the match is weak.

V gene	CDR3 length	D gene	J gene	CDR3 protein
TRBV25-1	11	NA	TRBJ1-1	CASRIAGQDFF
TRBV18	13	NA	TRBJ1-6	CASSPSPGSPLHF
TRBV19	14	TRBD1	TRBJ1-1	CASSLGTGIAEAFF
TRBV11-1	13	NA	TRBJ2-3	CASSGRLGGTQYF
TRBV7-9	17	NA	TRBJ2-3	CASSSPREGTWTDTQYF
TRBV4-2	15	NA	TRBJ2-7	CASSQERGAGYEQYF
TRBV7-8	17	NA	TRBJ2-7	CASSLEVGGGPVYEQYF
TRBV27	16	NA	TRBJ2-7	CASSFLRGRLSYEQYF
TRBV7-3	15	NA	TRBJ2-5	CASSLVGGIQETQYF
TRBV5-4	14	TRBD1	TRBJ1-2	CASSSFHRDSGYTF
TRBV28	15	TRBD2	TRBJ2-7	CASSLGTSATYEQYF
TRBV7-9	11	NA	TRBJ2-7	CASTLSNEQYF
TRBV14	14	TRBD1	TRBJ2-7	CASSPGQGPYEQYF
TRBV9	11	NA	TRBJ2-2	CASSVSGELFF
TRBV28	12	NA	TRBJ2-7	CASSLSSYEQYF
TRBV6-6	16	TRBD2	TRBJ2-7	CASSYSRLAGAYEQYF
TRBV7-2	16	TRBD1	TRBJ1-1	CASSFSGTGMNTEAFF
TRBV6-1	14	NA	TRBJ1-5	CASSQDTINQPQHF